Reported below is one TCR beta chain. The data derive from a study of beta chain features in type 1 diabetes. As every portion of the isolated RNA was reverse transcribed, the sequencing read expressed TCRB transcripts. Using immunoSEQ multiplex PCR, the repertoire was profiled, and TCRdb retains in-frame clones only, with some absent. The table has some 230,000 clones, about 9.3% seen once. V lost 5 bases and J lost 5; bases outside the gene matches: 9. Germline lookup yields CDR1 GTSNPN and CDR2 SVGIG (reference sequence). The CDR3 has 14 residues. The source material was naive CD4+ T cells from blood. The chain links TRBV30 to TRBJ1-5, with TRBD1 identical over 7 bases. The TCR sequence derives from a woman younger than 30 in good health. The CDR3 nucleotides read TGTGCCTGGGGGACAGTTCAGCTAGATCAGCCCCAGCATTTT. Translating it yields CAWGTVQLDQPQHF.